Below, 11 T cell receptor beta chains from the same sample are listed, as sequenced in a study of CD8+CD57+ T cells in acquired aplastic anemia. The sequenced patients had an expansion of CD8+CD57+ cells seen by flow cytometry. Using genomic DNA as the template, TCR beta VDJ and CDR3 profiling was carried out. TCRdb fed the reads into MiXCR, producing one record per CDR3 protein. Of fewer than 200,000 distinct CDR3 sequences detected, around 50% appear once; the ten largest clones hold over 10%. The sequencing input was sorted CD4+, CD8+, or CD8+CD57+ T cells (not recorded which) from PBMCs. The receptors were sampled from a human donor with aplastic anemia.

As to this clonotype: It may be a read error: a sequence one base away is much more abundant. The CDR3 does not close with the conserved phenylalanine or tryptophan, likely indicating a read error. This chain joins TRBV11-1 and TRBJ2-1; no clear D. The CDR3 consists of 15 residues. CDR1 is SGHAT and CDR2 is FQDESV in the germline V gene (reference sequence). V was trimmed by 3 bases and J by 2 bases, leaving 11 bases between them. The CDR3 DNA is TGTGCCAGCAGCTTGGGTTTTTTAACCTACAATGAGCAGTTCTCC. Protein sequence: CASSLGFLTYNEQFS.

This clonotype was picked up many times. This CDR3 reads CASTPGGVGNQPQHF. The CDR3 coding sequence is TGTGCCAGTACCCCGGGGGGTGTCGGCAATCAGCCCCAGCATTTT. This chain uses TRBV19 with TRBJ1-5; a weak D match, TRBD1 (5 bases). The V end was cut by 7 bases, the J end by 2 bases, with 15 bases between. The CDR3 totals 15 residues. Looked up from germline, CDR1 is LNHDA and CDR2 is SQIVND (reference sequence).

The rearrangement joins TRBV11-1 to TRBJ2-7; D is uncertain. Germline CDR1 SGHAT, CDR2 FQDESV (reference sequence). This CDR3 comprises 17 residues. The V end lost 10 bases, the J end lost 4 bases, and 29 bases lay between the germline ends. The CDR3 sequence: CATPAAWAASGRYEQYF. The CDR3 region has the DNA TGTGCCACCCCAGCCGCCTGGGCCGCGTCGGGCCGATACGAGCAGTACTTC.

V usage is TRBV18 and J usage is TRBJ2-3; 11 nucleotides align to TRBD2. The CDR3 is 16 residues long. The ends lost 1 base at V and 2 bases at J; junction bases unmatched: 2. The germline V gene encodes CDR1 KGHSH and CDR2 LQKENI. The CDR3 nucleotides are TGTGCCAGCTCACCACAGACTAGCGGGGTCACAGATACGCAGTATTTT. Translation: CASSPQTSGVTDTQYF.

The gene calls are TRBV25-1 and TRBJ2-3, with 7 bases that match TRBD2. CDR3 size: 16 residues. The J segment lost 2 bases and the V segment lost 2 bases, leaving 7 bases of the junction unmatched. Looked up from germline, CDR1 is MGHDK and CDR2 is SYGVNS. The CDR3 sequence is CASSERPAGTTDTQYF. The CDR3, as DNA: TGTGCCAGCAGTGAACGTCCAGCGGGGACCACAGATACGCAGTATTTT. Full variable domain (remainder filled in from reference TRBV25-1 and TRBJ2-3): EADIYQTPRYLVIGTGKKITLECSQTMGHDKMYWYQQDPGMELHLIHYSYGVNSTEKGDLSSESTVSRIRTEHFPLTLESARPSHTSQYLCASSERPAGTTDTQYFGPGTRLTVL.

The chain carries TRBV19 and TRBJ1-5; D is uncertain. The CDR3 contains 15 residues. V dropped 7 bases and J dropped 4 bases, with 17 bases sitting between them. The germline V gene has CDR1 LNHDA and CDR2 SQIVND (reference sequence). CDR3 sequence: CASTLDRLGNQPQHF. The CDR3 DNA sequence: TGTGCCAGTACCCTAGACCGTCTAGGGAATCAGCCCCAGCATTTT.

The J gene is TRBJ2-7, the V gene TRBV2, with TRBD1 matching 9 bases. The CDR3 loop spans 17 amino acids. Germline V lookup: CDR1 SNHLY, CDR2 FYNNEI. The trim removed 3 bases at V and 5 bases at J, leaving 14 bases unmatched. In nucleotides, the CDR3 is TGTGCCAGCAGTGAGGCACCACGGGACAGGGCTCGGGACGAGCAGTACTTC. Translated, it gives CASSEAPRDRARDEQYF.

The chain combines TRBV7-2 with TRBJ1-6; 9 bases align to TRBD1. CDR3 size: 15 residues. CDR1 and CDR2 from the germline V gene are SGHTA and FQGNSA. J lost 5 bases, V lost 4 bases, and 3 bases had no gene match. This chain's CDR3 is CASSWDRDHNSPLHF. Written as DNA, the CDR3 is TGTGCCAGCAGCTGGGACAGGGACCATAATTCACCCCTCCACTTT.

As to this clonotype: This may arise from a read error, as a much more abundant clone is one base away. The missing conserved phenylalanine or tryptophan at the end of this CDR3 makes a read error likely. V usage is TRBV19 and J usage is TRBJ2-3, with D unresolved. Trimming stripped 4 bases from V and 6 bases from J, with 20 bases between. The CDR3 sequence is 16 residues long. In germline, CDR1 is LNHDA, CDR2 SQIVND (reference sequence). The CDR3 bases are TGTGCCAGTAGTAGAGAGAGGACGCAGGCCCGGGATACGCAGTATTCT. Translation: CASSRERTQARDTQYS.

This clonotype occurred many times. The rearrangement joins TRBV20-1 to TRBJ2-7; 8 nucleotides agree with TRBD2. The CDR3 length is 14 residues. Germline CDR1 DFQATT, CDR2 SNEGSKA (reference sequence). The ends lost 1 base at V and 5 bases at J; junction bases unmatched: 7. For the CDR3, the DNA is TGCAGTGCTAGAGCGGGGGGGACCTTCAACGAGCAGTACTTC. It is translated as CSARAGGTFNEQYF.

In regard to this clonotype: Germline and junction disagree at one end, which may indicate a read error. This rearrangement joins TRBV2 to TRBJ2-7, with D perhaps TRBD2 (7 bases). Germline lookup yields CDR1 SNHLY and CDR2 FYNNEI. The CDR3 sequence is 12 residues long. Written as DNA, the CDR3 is TGTGCCAGCACCGTTGGGGGGGGCGAGCAGCGCTTC. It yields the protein CASTVGGGEQRF.